This T cell receptor beta chain was captured by sequencing in a study of control samples from healthy donors and cancer patients. Libraries were prepared by immunoSEQ multiplex PCR; TCRdb keeps only in-frame clonotypes and omits some of them. The sample records around 57,000 clones, under 95% being singletons. With 2 bases removed from V and 7 bases from J, the gap between germline ends came to 11 bases. Germline V lookup: CDR1 WSHSY, CDR2 SAAADI. CDR3 size: 13 residues. The sequenced material came from PBMCs. The rearrangement links TRBV10-2 to TRBJ1-1; possible D gene TRBD1, 5 bases. The receptor's source is a man under 40 with colorectal cancer. For the CDR3, the DNA is TGCGCCAGCAGTGAGATAAGGGACCTTGAAGCTTTCTTT. Residues: CASSEIRDLEAFF.